This entry lists 14 T cell receptor beta chains sequenced from one sample in a study of blood T cells in healthy people across ages. The second PCR ran roughly 6 to 11 cycles with a sample-barcoded 5' primer and J-beta primers. TCRdb re-called the 5' RACE reads through MiXCR, storing one row per CDR3 protein. The sample consists of hundreds of thousands of distinct CDR3 sequences, 25% of them appearing once. These sequences were also reported in another study, on T cells of mothers and their children.

The sample comprised blood. These receptors all come from a boy aged 10-17 years in good health.

The chain recombines TRBV7-6 with TRBJ1-5, with 11 bases fitting TRBD1. The CDR3 consists of 16 residues. V was clipped by 5 bases and J by 2 bases; unmatched bases: 5. Germline-derived CDR1 and CDR2 are SGHVS and FNYEAQ. This CDR3 reads CASSLGQGAGNQPQHF. In nucleotides, the CDR3 is TGTGCCAGCAGCCTCGGACAGGGGGCTGGCAATCAGCCCCAGCATTTT.

The genes are TRBV21-1 and TRBJ2-5. TRBV21-1 is deemed a pseudogene. This CDR3 contains 18 residues. This CDR3 reads CASSKVGKNKIIQETQYF. The CDR3, as DNA: TGTGCCAGCAGCAAAGTCGGCAAGAACAAGATAATCCAAGAGACCCAGTACTTC.

The sample holds a few counts of this clonotype. V gene TRBV28 combines with J gene TRBJ2-7; 7 bases fit TRBD1. Germline V CDR1 and CDR2: MDHEN, SYDVKM. This CDR3 region has 13 residues. V lost 9 bases, J lost 2 bases, and 7 bases stayed unmatched. CDR3 sequence: CASTRDSPYEQYF. Written as DNA, the CDR3 is TGTGCCAGTACACGGGACAGTCCCTACGAGCAGTACTTC. Complete variable domain (other parts from reference TRBV28 and TRBJ2-7): DVKVTQSSRYLVKRTGEKVFLECVQDMDHENMFWYRQDPGLGLRLIYFSYDVKMKEKGDIPEGYSVSREKKERFSLILESASTNQTSMYLCASTRDSPYEQYFGPGTRLTVT.

This clonotype showed up just a few times. This chain links TRBV12-3 or TRBV12-4 with TRBJ2-4; D is perhaps TRBD2 (6 bases). The CDR3 contains 14 residues. V was cut by 5 bases and J by 5 bases, with 13 bases left in between. CDR3 sequence reads: CASSPSGLQNIQYF. In DNA, the CDR3 is TGTGCCAGCAGTCCCTCGGGACTTCAAAACATTCAGTACTTC.

This chain uses TRBV6-1 with TRBJ2-6, with no clear D. The CDR3 is 16 amino acids. Trimming removed 4 bases from V and 0 bases from J, with 10 bases in between. Germline V CDR1 and CDR2: MNHNS, SASEGT. This CDR3 reads CASSGGGHSGANVLTF. The CDR3 DNA reads as TGTGCCAGCAGTGGAGGTGGGCACTCTGGGGCCAACGTCCTGACTTTC.

This chain joins TRBV18 and TRBJ2-5; no reliable D call. The tail of the sequence fits TRBJ2-1 better, so the J call may be wrong. CDR3 length: 13 amino acids. Germline CDR1 is KGHSH and CDR2 is LQKENI. CDR3 sequence (DNA): TGTGCCAGCTCACCAACATCTTACAATGAGCAGTTCTTC. Translated, it gives CASSPTSYNEQFF.

The chain recombines TRBV20-1 with TRBJ1-5; tentatively, D is TRBD1 (5 bases). CDR3 length equals 16 residues. Germline V lookup: CDR1 DFQATT, CDR2 SNEGSKA (reference sequence). V was shortened by 3 bases and J by 4 bases, with 19 bases between the two germline ends. For the CDR3, the DNA is TGCAGTGCTAGCTTCGGGGGAACTTGGGGGAATCAGCCCCAGCATTTT. It codes for CSASFGGTWGNQPQHF.

This clonotype was seen only a few times. The genes are TRBV7-9 and TRBJ1-2, with unresolved D. The CDR3 runs 13 residues. The V end lost 1 base, the J end lost 8 bases, and 11 bases lay between the germline ends. CDR1 and CDR2 from the germline V gene are SEHNR and FQNEAQ (reference sequence). CDR3 sequence reads: CASSLVLTLGYTF. In DNA form, the CDR3 reads TGTGCCAGCAGCTTAGTTTTGACTTTGGGCTACACCTTC.

This chain uses TRBV5-1 with TRBJ2-5; 7 bases line up with TRBD1. The J call is uncertain, as TRBJ2-7 better fits the DNA end. CDR3 length equals 15 residues. CDR1 SGHRS and CDR2 YFSETQ come from the germline V gene. Here the CDR3 reads CASSLATGTDYEQYF. The CDR3 DNA reads as TGCGCCAGCAGCTTGGCCACCGGGACAGACTACGAGCAGTACTTC.

The rearrangement joins TRBV10-3 to TRBJ2-1, with D unresolved. The CDR3 is 14 amino acids. CDR1 and CDR2 (germline): ENHRY, SYGVKD. V lost 2 bases and J lost 4, with 9 bases in between. Written as DNA, the CDR3 is TGTGCCATCAGTGAGGGTTGGGTTTACAATGAGCAGTTCTTC. Translated, it gives CAISEGWVYNEQFF.

The chain couples TRBV20-1 to TRBJ2-3; a weak D match, TRBD2 (6 bases). Germline values: CDR1 DFQATT, CDR2 SNEGSKA (reference sequence). The CDR3 is made up of 14 amino acids. V lost 3 bases to trimming and J lost 0 bases, with 10 bases between them. The CDR3 nucleotides are TGCAGTGCTAGCCCCGGGGGTAGCACAGATACGCAGTATTTT. Amino acids: CSASPGGSTDTQYF.

This chain links TRBV12-3 or TRBV12-4 with TRBJ2-7; 9 bases are a match to TRBD2. The CDR3 sequence is 14 residues long. Trimming cost V 7 bases and J 2 bases; bases outside gene matches: 6. The CDR3 region is CASTRGLAAYEQYF. Here the CDR3 DNA reads TGTGCCAGCACCCGGGGACTAGCCGCCTACGAGCAGTACTTC.

The rearrangement uses TRBV28 and TRBJ2-7; 10 bases match TRBD1. Per the germline V gene, CDR1 is MDHEN and CDR2 is SYDVKM. Trimming cost V 6 bases and J 7 bases; bases outside gene matches: 9. This CDR3 is built from 14 residues. CDR3 DNA: TGTGCCAGCAGGGGACAGGGGACGGGGGAGGAGCAGTACTTC. The encoded protein is CASRGQGTGEEQYF.

This clonotype was found a few times. This rearrangement joins TRBV29-1 to TRBJ2-3; 10 bases match TRBD1. J gave up 2 bases and V 6 bases, and 8 bases lay outside the gene matches. The V gene's germline CDR1 is SQVTM and CDR2 ANQGSEA. There are 15 residues in the CDR3. The CDR3, as DNA: TGCAGCGTAATCCCCGGGACAGGGGTCACAGATACGCAGTATTTT. Residues: CSVIPGTGVTDTQYF.